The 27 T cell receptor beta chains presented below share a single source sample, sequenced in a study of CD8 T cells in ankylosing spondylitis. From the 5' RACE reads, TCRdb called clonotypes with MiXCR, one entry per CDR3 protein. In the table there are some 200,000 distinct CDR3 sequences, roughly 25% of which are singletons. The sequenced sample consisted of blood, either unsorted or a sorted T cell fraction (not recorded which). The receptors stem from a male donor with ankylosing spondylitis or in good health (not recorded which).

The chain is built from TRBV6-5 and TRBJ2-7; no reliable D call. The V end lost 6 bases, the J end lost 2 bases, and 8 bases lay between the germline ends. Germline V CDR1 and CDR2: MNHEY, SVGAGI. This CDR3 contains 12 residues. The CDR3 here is CASSNSPYEQYF. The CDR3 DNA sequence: TGTGCCAGCAGCAACAGTCCCTACGAGCAGTACTTC.

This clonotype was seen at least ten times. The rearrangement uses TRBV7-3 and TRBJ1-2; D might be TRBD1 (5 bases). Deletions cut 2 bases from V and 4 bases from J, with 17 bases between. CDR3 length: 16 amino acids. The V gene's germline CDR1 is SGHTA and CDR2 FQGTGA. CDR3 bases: TGTGCCAGCAGCTTATCCCCCCGCGGGGGGTTCTATGGCTACACCTTC. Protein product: CASSLSPRGGFYGYTF.

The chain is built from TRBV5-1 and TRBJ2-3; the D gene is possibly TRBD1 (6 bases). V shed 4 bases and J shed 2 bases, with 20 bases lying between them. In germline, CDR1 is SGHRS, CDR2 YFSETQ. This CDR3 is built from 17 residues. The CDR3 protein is CASSGGLIGPNTDTQYF. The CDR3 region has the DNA TGCGCCAGCAGCGGGGGCCTCATCGGGCCCAACACAGATACGCAGTATTTT. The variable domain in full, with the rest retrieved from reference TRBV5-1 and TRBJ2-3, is KAGVTQTPRYLIKTRGQQVTLSCSPISGHRSVSWYQQTPGQGLQFLFEYFSETQRNKGNFPGRFSGRQFSNSRSEMNVSTLELGDSALYLCASSGGLIGPNTDTQYFGPGTRLTVL.

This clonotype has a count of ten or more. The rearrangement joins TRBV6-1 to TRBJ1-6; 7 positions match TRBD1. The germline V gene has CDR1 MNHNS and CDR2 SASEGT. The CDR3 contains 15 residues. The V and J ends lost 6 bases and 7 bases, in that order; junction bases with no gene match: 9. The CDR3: CASRNRQGWNSPLHF. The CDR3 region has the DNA TGTGCCAGCAGAAACAGACAGGGATGGAATTCACCCCTCCACTTT.

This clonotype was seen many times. CDR3 in amino acids: CSARDGASPYNEQFF. In nucleotides, the CDR3 is TGCAGTGCTAGAGATGGGGCTAGCCCCTACAATGAGCAGTTCTTC. This rearrangement joins TRBV20-1 to TRBJ2-1; D could derive from TRBD1 or TRBD2 (5 bases each). This CDR3 region has 15 residues. CDR1 and CDR2 (germline): DFQATT, SNEGSKA (reference sequence). V lost 0 bases, J lost 2 bases, and 11 bases lay in between.

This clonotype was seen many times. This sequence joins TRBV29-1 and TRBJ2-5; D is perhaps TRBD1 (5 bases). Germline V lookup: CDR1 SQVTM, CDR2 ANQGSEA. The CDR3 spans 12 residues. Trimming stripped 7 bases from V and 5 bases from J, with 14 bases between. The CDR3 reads CSGDTGAETQYF. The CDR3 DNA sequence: TGCAGCGGCGACACAGGAGCGGAGACCCAGTACTTC.

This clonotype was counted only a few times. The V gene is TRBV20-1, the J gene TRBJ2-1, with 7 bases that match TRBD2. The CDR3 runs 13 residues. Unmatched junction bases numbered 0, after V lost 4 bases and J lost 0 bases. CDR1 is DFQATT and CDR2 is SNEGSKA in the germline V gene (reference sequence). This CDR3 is CSATSGSYNEQFF. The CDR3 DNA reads TGCAGTGCTACTAGCGGCTCCTACAATGAGCAGTTCTTC.

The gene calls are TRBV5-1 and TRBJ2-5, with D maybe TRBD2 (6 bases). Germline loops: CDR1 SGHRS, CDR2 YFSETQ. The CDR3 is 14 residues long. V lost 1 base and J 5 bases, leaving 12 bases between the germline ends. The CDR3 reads CASSLRGAGETQYF. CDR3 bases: TGCGCCAGCAGCTTGCGAGGGGCGGGGGAGACCCAGTACTTC.

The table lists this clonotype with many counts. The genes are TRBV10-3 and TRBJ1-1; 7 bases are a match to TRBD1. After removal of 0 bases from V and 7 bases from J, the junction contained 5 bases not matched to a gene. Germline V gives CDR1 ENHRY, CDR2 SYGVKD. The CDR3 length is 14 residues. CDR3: CAISESNRGGEAFF. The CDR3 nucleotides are TGTGCCATCAGTGAGTCTAACAGGGGTGGTGAAGCTTTCTTT.

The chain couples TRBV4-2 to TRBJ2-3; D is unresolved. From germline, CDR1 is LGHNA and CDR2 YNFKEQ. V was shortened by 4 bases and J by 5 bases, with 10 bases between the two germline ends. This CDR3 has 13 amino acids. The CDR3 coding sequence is TGTGCCAGCAGCCCGATACCAGGAGATACGCAGTATTTT. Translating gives CASSPIPGDTQYF.

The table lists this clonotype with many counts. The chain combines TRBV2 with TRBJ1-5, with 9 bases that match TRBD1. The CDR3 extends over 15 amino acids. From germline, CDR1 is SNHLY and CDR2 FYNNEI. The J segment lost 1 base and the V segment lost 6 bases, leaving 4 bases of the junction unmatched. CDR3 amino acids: CASRGGQGSNQPQHF. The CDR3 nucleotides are TGTGCCAGCAGGGGGGGACAGGGAAGCAATCAGCCCCAGCATTTT.

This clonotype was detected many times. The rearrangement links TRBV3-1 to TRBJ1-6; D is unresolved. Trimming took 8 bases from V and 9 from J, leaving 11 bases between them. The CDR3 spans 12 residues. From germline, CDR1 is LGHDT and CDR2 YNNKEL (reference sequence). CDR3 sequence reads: CASRYEGSPLHF. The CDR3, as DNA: TGTGCCAGCCGATACGAGGGTTCACCCCTCCACTTT. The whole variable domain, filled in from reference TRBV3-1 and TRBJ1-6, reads DTAVSQTPKYLVTQMGNDKSIKCEQNLGHDTMYWYKQDSKKFLKIMFSYNNKELIINETVPNRFSPKSPDKAHLNLHINSLELGDSAVYFCASRYEGSPLHFGNGTRLTVT.

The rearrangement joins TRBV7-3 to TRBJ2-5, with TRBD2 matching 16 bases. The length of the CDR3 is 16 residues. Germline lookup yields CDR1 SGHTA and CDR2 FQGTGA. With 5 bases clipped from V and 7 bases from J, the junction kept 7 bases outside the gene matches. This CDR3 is CASSTGLAGGPGTQYF. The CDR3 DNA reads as TGTGCCAGCAGCACGGGACTAGCGGGAGGGCCTGGGACCCAGTACTTC.

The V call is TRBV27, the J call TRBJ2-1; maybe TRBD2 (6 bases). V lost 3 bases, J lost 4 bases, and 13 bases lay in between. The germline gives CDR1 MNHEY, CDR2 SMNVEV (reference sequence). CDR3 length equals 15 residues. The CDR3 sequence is CASSLRWGGYNEQFF. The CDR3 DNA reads TGTGCCAGCAGTTTGAGGTGGGGAGGTTACAATGAGCAGTTCTTC.

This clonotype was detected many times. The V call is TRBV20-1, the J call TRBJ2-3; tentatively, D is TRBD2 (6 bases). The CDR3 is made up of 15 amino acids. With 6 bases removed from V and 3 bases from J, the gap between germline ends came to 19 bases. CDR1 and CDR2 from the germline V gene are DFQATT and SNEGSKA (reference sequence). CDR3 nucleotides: TGCAGTGCCCCAACCCCGGGAGTAGTGACAGATACGCAGTATTTT. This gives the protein CSAPTPGVVTDTQYF.

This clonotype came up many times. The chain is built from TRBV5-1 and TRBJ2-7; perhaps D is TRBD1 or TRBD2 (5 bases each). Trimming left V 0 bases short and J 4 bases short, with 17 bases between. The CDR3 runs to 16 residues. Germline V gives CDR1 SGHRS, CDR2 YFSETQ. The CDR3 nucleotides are TGCGCCAGCAGCTTGGCATATGGTGGGGACGTGTACGAGCAGTACTTC. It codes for CASSLAYGGDVYEQYF.

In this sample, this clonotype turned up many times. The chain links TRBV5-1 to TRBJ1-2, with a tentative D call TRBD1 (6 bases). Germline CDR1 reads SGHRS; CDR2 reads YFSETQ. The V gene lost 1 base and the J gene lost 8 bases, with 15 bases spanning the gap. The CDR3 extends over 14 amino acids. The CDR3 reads CASSLNSRGEGYTF. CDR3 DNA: TGCGCCAGCAGCTTGAACAGCAGGGGTGAGGGCTACACCTTC.

The CDR3 loop is CASSPRGGRYNEQFF. The CDR3 nucleotides read TGTGCCAGCAGCCCAAGGGGAGGACGCTACAATGAGCAGTTCTTC. The chain couples TRBV7-3 to TRBJ2-1, with D tentatively TRBD2 (6 bases). V was clipped by 5 bases and J by 3 bases, with 14 bases between them. The CDR3 loop spans 15 amino acids. The germline V gene has CDR1 SGHTA and CDR2 FQGTGA. Using reference TRBV7-3 and TRBJ2-1 for the parts outside the CDR3, the full variable domain is GAGVSQTPSNKVTEKGKYVELRCDPISGHTALYWYRQSLGQGPEFLIYFQGTGAADDSGLPNDRFFAVRPEGSVSTLKIQRTERGDSAVYLCASSPRGGRYNEQFFGPGTRLTVL.

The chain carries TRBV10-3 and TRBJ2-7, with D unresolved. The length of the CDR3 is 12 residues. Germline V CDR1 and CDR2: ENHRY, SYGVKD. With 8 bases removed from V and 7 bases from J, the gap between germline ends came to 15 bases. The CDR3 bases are TGTGCCATCTCAGGCACCGGGTTGGAGCAGTACTTC. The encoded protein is CAISGTGLEQYF.

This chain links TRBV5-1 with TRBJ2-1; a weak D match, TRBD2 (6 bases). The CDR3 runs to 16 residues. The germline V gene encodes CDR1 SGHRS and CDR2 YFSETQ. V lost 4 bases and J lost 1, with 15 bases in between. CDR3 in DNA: TGCGCCAGCAGCCTACGGGGGACGGCTTCCTACAATGAGCAGTTCTTC. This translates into CASSLRGTASYNEQFF.

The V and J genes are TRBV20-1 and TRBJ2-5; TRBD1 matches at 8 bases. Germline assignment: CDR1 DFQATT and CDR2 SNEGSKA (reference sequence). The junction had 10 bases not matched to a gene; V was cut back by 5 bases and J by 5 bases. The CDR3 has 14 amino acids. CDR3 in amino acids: CSALKTGVRETQYF. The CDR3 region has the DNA TGCAGTGCTTTGAAGACAGGGGTCCGGGAGACCCAGTACTTC.

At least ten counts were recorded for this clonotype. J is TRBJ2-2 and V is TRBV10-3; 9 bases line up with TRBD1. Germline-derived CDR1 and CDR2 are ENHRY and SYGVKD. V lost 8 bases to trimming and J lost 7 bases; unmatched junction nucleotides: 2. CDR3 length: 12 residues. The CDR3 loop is CAIGDRDGELFF. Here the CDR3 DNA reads TGTGCCATCGGGGACAGGGACGGGGAGCTGTTTTTT.

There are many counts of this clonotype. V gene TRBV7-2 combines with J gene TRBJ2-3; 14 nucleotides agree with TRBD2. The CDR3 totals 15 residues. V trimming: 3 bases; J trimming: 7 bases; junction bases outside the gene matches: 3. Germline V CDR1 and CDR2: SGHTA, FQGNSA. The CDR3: CASSLTSGRVNTQYF. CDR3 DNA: TGTGCCAGCAGCTTGACTAGCGGGAGGGTAAATACGCAGTATTTT. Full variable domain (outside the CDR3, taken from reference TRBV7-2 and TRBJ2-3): GAGVSQSPSNKVTEKGKDVELRCDPISGHTALYWYRQSLGQGLEFLIYFQGNSAPDKSGLPSDRFSAERTGGSVSTLTIQRTQQEDSAVYLCASSLTSGRVNTQYFGPGTRLTVL.

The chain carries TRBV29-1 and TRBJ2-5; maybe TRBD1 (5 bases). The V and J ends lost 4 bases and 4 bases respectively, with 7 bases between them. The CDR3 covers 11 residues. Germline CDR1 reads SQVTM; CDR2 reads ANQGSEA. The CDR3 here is CSVGGLETQYF. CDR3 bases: TGCAGCGTTGGGGGCCTAGAGACCCAGTACTTC.

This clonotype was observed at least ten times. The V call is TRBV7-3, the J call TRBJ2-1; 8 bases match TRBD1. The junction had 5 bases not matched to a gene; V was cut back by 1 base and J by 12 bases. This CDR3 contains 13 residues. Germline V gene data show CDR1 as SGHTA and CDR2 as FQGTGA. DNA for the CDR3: TGTGCCAGCAGCTTAAGCTCAGGGGGCGGGCAGTTCTTC. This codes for CASSLSSGGGQFF. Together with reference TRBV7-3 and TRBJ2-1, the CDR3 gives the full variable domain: GAGVSQTPSNKVTEKGKYVELRCDPISGHTALYWYRQSLGQGPEFLIYFQGTGAADDSGLPNDRFFAVRPEGSVSTLKIQRTERGDSAVYLCASSLSSGGGQFFGPGTRLTVL.

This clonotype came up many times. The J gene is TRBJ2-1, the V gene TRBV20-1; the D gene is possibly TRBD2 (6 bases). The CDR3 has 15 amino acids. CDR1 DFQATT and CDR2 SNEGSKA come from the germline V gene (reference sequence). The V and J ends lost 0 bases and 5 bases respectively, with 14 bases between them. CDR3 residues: CSARESASANNEQFF. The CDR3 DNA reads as TGCAGTGCTAGAGAGTCGGCTAGCGCGAACAATGAGCAGTTCTTC.

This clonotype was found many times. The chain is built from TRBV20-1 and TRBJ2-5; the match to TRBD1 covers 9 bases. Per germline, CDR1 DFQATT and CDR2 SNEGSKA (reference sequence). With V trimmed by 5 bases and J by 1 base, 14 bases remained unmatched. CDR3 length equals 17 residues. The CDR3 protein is CSADGQGNGGGQETQYF. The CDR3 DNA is TGCAGTGCTGACGGACAGGGGAATGGTGGGGGCCAAGAGACCCAGTACTTC.